This TCR beta chain came from a study of T cell changes during pregnancy in multiple sclerosis. The CDR3 is made up of 18 amino acids. CDR1 is KGHSH and CDR2 is LQKENI in the germline V gene. V gave up 2 bases and J gave up 1 base; unmatched junction bases: 7. Repertoires were generated with immunoSEQ multiplex PCR, while TCRdb's copy carries only in-frame clones and drops some. The sample lists over 70,000 clones; about 94% were seen once. This clonotype was obtained from a female donor with multiple sclerosis, enrolled in a pregnancy study. The material sequenced was peripheral blood, taken in the third trimester of pregnancy. The V gene is TRBV18, the J gene TRBJ2-2; 10 bases match TRBD2. Written as DNA, the CDR3 is TGTGCCAGCTCACCATCTGTGCGGACTAGCGGGAACACCGGGGAGCTGTTTTTT. Its protein product is CASSPSVRTSGNTGELFF. Based on the CDR3 plus reference TRBV18 and TRBJ2-2, the full variable domain is NAGVMQNPRHLVRRRGQEARLRCSPMKGHSHVYWYRQLPEEGLKFMVYLQKENIIDESGMPKERFSAEFPKEGPSILRIQQVVRGDSAAYFCASSPSVRTSGNTGELFFGEGSRLTVL.